The clone carrying this T cell receptor beta chain appeared many times. MiXCR, applied by TCRdb to the 5' RACE reads, yields one record per CDR3 protein. The profile covers tens of thousands of distinct CDR3 sequences, with more than 8% appearing a single time and 1.2% taken by the ten largest. This entry comes from a study of T-cell memory formation after mild COVID-19. This CDR3 contains 16 residues. V was pared by 0 bases and J by 4 bases, with 16 bases between. Germline CDR1 reads SGHDT; CDR2 reads YYEEEE. Sequencing input: PBMCs or a T cell subset sorted from them (not recorded which). The TCR was taken from a young man who had mild COVID-19 (a few samples of this study predate the infection). Cell type and time point are not known. The chain combines TRBV5-6 with TRBJ2-5; D not certain. CDR3 DNA sequence: TGTGCCAGCAGCTTGGAAACCCACCCCCGAGGAGAGACCCAGTACTTC. Protein sequence: CASSLETHPRGETQYF.